The clone carrying this T cell receptor (beta chain) was counted a few times. Its antigen is currently unknown. A second PCR of about 7 to 12 cycles used a sample-barcoded 5' primer and a J-beta primer mix. Each cDNA molecule, via a template-switch adaptor with 12 random nucleotides, was tagged. Via MiXCR, TCRdb re-called the 5' RACE reads, giving one row per CDR3 protein. The repertoire includes approximately 690,000 distinct CDR3 sequences, under 70% of them detected once, and about two fifths sits in the top ten. This entry is derived from a study of blood T cells in healthy people across ages. Whole-study results and caveats: The fall in TCR beta diversity per million T cells was roughly linear with age.

Sequenced input: blood. The sequence was obtained from a man between 60 and 70 years old in good health.

The CDR3 DNA is TGTGCCAGCAGTTTACAGCAAAGCTCCTACGAGCAGTACTTC. Protein sequence: CASSLQQSSYEQYF. The rearrangement joins TRBV12-3 or TRBV12-4 to TRBJ2-7; D unresolved. The CDR3 contains 14 residues. V gave up 2 bases and J gave up 0 bases, with 8 bases separating them.